The following is a T cell receptor (beta chain) sequence with its context. Its target is not known. CD8 cells regarded as naive lacked CD45RO, were positively chosen for CCR7, and omitted terminally differentiated effector memory CD45RA+ cells. The sample originates from a study of shared clonotypes between healthy human individuals. Genomic DNA from each subset was divided evenly over several immunoSEQ plates. Clones were sequenced by immunoSEQ multiplex PCR, and TCRdb holds only the in-frame ones, with some missing. Of about 2.1 million clones listed, approximately 92% are singletons. General study points: Investigators collected only blood, and repertoires in tissues likely differ. Several donors held about 5% of naive CD4 clonotypes in common. Naive subsets typically showed greater estimated richness than memory subsets.

Germline CDR1 and CDR2: LGHNT and FRNRAP. This CDR3 is 16 amino acids long. The J segment lost 0 bases and the V segment lost 6 bases, leaving 7 bases of the junction unmatched. The receptor was isolated from a young man in good health. Some clones in this sample may be carry-over from other donors' samples. Specimen: naive CD8+ T cells from PBMCs. The chain carries TRBV12-5 and TRBJ2-2, with 7 bases matching TRBD1. CDR3 amino acids: CASGTGTVANTGELFF. The CDR3 DNA follows: TGTGCTAGTGGCACCGGGACAGTCGCGAACACCGGGGAGCTGTTTTTT. The full variable domain, with the rest looked up from reference TRBV12-5 and TRBJ2-2, is DARVTQTPRHKVTEMGQEVTMRCQPILGHNTVFWYRQTMMQGLELLAYFRNRAPLDDSGMPKDRFSAEMPDATLATLKIQPSEPRDSAVYFCASGTGTVANTGELFFGEGSRLTVL.